The entry that follows covers one T cell receptor beta chain sequence. Germline assignment: CDR1 LGHDT and CDR2 YNNKEL (reference sequence). This CDR3 has 18 amino acids. Trimming cost V 0 bases and J 8 bases; bases outside gene matches: 13. Here immunoSEQ multiplex PCR was the method, and the copy in TCRdb shows in-frame clones only, minus some. The sample yields around 76,000 clones, roughly 92% seen once. The data were obtained in a study of control samples from healthy donors and cancer patients. J is TRBJ2-1 and V is TRBV3-1 (or the pseudogene TRBV3-2), with 10 bases lining up with TRBD1. Sequenced input: blood. This TCR came from a middle-aged woman in good health. CDR3 amino acids: CASSQESPGTGVWDEQFF. The DNA of the CDR3 is TGTGCCAGCAGCCAAGAGTCTCCGGGGACAGGGGTCTGGGATGAGCAGTTCTTC.